This record concerns one TCR beta chain sequence. The data belong to a study of blood T cell repertoires in COVID-19. The overall study: Acute and convalescent COVID-19 specimens originated in the United States, Italy and Spain. Sources were T cells, B-cell-depleted T cells, or PBMCs; the material itself was cDNA or gDNA.

Measured with immunoSEQ multiplex PCR; TCRdb has only the in-frame clones, and not every one. This sample carries some 400,000 clones, roughly 86% of them seen once, and the ten largest clones take around 1.1%. This CDR3 contains 13 residues. Trimming took 8 bases from V and 8 from J, leaving 15 bases between them. This clonotype was sampled from a human donor with acute or convalescent COVID-19. The donor label of this sample is uncertain. V gene TRBV12-3 or TRBV12-4 combines with J gene TRBJ1-4; D perhaps matches TRBD1 (6 bases). The sample consisted of peripheral blood. CDR3 residues: CASSGGRGEKLFF. The CDR3 region has the DNA TGTGCCAGCTCGGGGGGGAGGGGGGAAAAACTGTTTTTT.